The next 22 T cell receptor beta chains were all read from a single sample in a study of OX40 agonist ivuxolimab in advanced cancers. Method: immunoSEQ multiplex PCR; TCRdb's copy keeps in-frame clones and lacks some. The table records about 85,000 clones, about 80% of them present only once. Material: CD4+ or CD8+ T cells sorted from blood, obtained in a trial of the OX40 agonist ivuxolimab. All receptors derive from an adult with an advanced solid tumor such as melanoma, head and neck, liver or kidney cancer.

This clone was observed a few times. CDR3 in DNA: TGTGCCAGCACCTCGGGGGAGATTGACGGCTACACCTTC. It translates to CASTSGEIDGYTF. The rearrangement links TRBV7-9 to TRBJ1-2; TRBD1 might be the D (5 bases). V gave up 7 bases and J gave up 8 bases, with 17 bases separating them. CDR1 SEHNR and CDR2 FQNEAQ come from the germline V gene (reference sequence). The CDR3 has 13 amino acids.

V gene TRBV11-2 combines with J gene TRBJ1-4; 7 bases map to TRBD1. Germline CDR1 SGHAT, CDR2 FQNNGV. V shed 5 bases and J 4 bases; nucleotides not matched to a gene: 10. The CDR3 contains 16 residues. The chain's CDR3 is CASSASPTGRNEKLFF. In DNA form, the CDR3 reads TGTGCCAGCAGCGCATCCCCGACAGGGCGTAATGAAAAACTGTTTTTT.

CDR3 bases: TGTGCCAGTAGCCTTACACCGAGCTCCTATAATTCACCCCTCCACTTT. Its protein is CASSLTPSSYNSPLHF. The gene calls are TRBV19 and TRBJ1-6; D ambiguous. The CDR3 totals 16 residues. V shed 6 bases and J shed 0 bases, with 12 bases lying between them. CDR1 is LNHDA, CDR2 SQIVND, per germline (reference sequence).

The chain combines TRBV28 with TRBJ2-3; the D is unclear. V was clipped by 2 bases and J by 5 bases, with 5 bases between them. The CDR3 runs 12 residues. The V gene's germline CDR1 is MDHEN and CDR2 SYDVKM. CDR3 nucleotides: TGTGCCAGCAGTTTACCACGAGATACGCAGTATTTT. Residues: CASSLPRDTQYF.

The chain combines TRBV6-5 with TRBJ2-1, with TRBD2 matching 8 bases. CDR1 is MNHEY, CDR2 SVGAGI, per germline. J was trimmed by 6 bases and V by 5 bases; bases with no gene match: 9. This CDR3 region has 15 residues. CDR3 sequence reads: CASSPPGTRFNEQFF. The CDR3 bases are TGTGCCAGCAGTCCCCCCGGGACTAGGTTCAATGAGCAGTTCTTC.

This clone was recorded a few times. This chain joins TRBV7-8 and TRBJ2-7; 11 bases match TRBD2. The CDR3 has 16 amino acids. Per germline, CDR1 SGHVS and CDR2 FQNEAQ. The V gene end was trimmed by 3 bases and the J gene end by 2 bases; junction bases not matched to a gene: 6. The CDR3 protein is CASSLVVAGGPYEQYF. DNA for the CDR3: TGTGCCAGCAGCTTGGTAGTAGCGGGAGGGCCCTACGAGCAGTACTTC.

The chain links TRBV6-1 to TRBJ1-2, with 8 bases lining up with TRBD1. CDR1 MNHNS and CDR2 SASEGT come from the germline V gene. V lost 2 bases to trimming and J lost 2 bases; unmatched junction nucleotides: 10. The CDR3 has 17 amino acids. This CDR3 reads CASSERGDYRGNYGYTF. The CDR3 DNA sequence: TGTGCCAGCAGTGAACGGGGTGATTACAGGGGGAACTATGGCTACACCTTC.

This chain joins TRBV5-4 and TRBJ2-6; D is undetermined. V was clipped by 4 bases and J by 0 bases, with 14 bases between them. The CDR3 length is 17 residues. CDR1 is SGHNT and CDR2 is YYREEE in the germline V gene (reference sequence). CDR3 sequence: CASSAPTDHSGANVLTF. The CDR3 coding sequence is TGTGCCAGCAGCGCTCCAACAGATCACTCTGGGGCCAACGTCCTGACTTTC.

This chain joins TRBV28 and TRBJ2-4; 14 positions match TRBD2. Trimming took 4 bases from V and 16 from J; bases not matched to a gene: 12. Looked up from germline, CDR1 is MDHEN and CDR2 is SYDVKM. There are 15 residues in the CDR3. CDR3 DNA sequence: TGTGCCAGCAGTTCGCCCGGGACTAGCGGGGGTCTAAGTTACTTC. Its protein product is CASSSPGTSGGLSYF.

This clone was seen just once. The rearrangement uses TRBV5-1 and TRBJ2-2; maybe TRBD1 (6 bases). V lost 1 base and J 0 bases, leaving 13 bases between the germline ends. The CDR3 is 17 residues long. Germline V gives CDR1 SGHRS, CDR2 YFSETQ. The CDR3 protein is CASSLPSGGANTGELFF. In nucleotides, the CDR3 is TGCGCCAGCAGCTTGCCATCTGGGGGCGCGAACACCGGGGAGCTGTTTTTT.

The V and J genes are TRBV18 and TRBJ1-1; D not certain. This CDR3 has 15 residues. Germline V gene sequence: CDR1 KGHSH, CDR2 LQKENI. V shed 3 bases and J shed 0 bases, with 11 bases lying between them. The CDR3 DNA is TGTGCCAGCTCACCCTCCACAGATCTGAACACTGAAGCTTTCTTT. Translation gives CASSPSTDLNTEAFF.

The rearrangement uses TRBV14 and TRBJ1-4; D is unresolved. There are 13 residues in the CDR3. The germline CDR1 and CDR2 sequences are SGHDN and FVKESK. Trimming shortened V by 8 bases and J by 4 bases, and 11 bases separated the two germline ends. CDR3 coding DNA: TGTGCCAGCGCGGCAGGACTTAATGAAAAACTGTTTTTT. Translating it yields CASAAGLNEKLFF.

This rearrangement joins TRBV4-3 to TRBJ2-7, with D perhaps TRBD1 (6 bases). In germline, CDR1 is LGHNA, CDR2 YSLEER. CDR3 length: 14 residues. Trimming cost V 4 bases and J 1 base, with 11 bases left between them. Written as DNA, the CDR3 is TGCGCCAGCAGCCCAATGACAGGATCCTACGAGCAGTACTTC. Protein sequence: CASSPMTGSYEQYF.

The chain uses TRBV2 and TRBJ1-1; the D gene is possibly TRBD1 (6 bases). V dropped 4 bases and J dropped 3 bases, with 18 bases sitting between them. The CDR3 covers 16 residues. Germline values: CDR1 SNHLY, CDR2 FYNNEI. CDR3 in amino acids: CASSAGEYGADTEAFF. DNA of the CDR3: TGTGCCAGCAGTGCAGGGGAGTATGGAGCCGACACTGAAGCTTTCTTT.

This clone was counted between two and nine times. The chain combines TRBV19 with TRBJ2-5; 13 bases match TRBD2. This CDR3 has 15 residues. V shed 5 bases and J 6 bases; nucleotides not matched to a gene: 6. Looked up from germline, CDR1 is LNHDA and CDR2 is SQIVND (reference sequence). CDR3 bases: TGTGCCAGTAGTTCGACTAGCGGGGGGAAACAGACCCAGTACTTC. Its protein is CASSSTSGGKQTQYF.

This clone was counted only a few times. The chain recombines TRBV7-9 with TRBJ2-1; 7 bases align to TRBD1. V shed 1 base and J 7 bases; nucleotides not matched to a gene: 4. The length of the CDR3 is 14 residues. Germline CDR1 and CDR2: SEHNR and FQNEAQ (reference sequence). DNA for the CDR3: TGTGCCAGCAGCTTAGTGCAGGGGGTTAATGAGCAGTTCTTC. Translation: CASSLVQGVNEQFF.

The CDR3 protein is CASSLGFRASDTGELFF. DNA of the CDR3: TGTGCCAGCAGCTTAGGCTTCAGGGCCAGCGACACCGGGGAGCTGTTTTTT. The genes are TRBV13 and TRBJ2-2; the D gene is possibly TRBD1 (5 bases). V was cut by 0 bases and J by 3 bases, with 14 bases left in between. Germline V CDR1 and CDR2: PRHDT, FYEKMQ (reference sequence). The CDR3 runs to 17 residues.

This clone was counted between two and nine times. The chain has TRBV6-5 and TRBJ2-7; possible D gene TRBD2, 5 bases. CDR1 and CDR2 (germline): MNHEY, SVGAGI. Trimming took 0 bases from V and 0 from J, leaving 6 bases between them. The CDR3 is made up of 14 amino acids. The CDR3 region is CASSYSGSSYEQYF. CDR3 nucleotide sequence: TGTGCCAGCAGTTACTCAGGGAGCTCCTACGAGCAGTACTTC.

The rearrangement joins TRBV28 to TRBJ1-4, with D maybe TRBD1 (6 bases). Germline-derived CDR1 and CDR2 are MDHEN and SYDVKM. The V and J ends lost 6 bases and 6 bases respectively, with 14 bases between them. CDR3 length: 14 residues. The CDR3 protein is CASSIAGADEKLFF. The CDR3 DNA reads TGTGCCAGCAGCATAGCAGGGGCTGATGAAAAACTGTTTTTT.

The chain links TRBV7-8 to TRBJ2-5; D perhaps matches TRBD2 (5 bases). This CDR3 is built from 15 residues. CDR1 SGHVS and CDR2 FQNEAQ come from the germline V gene. Trimming removed 5 bases from V and 3 bases from J, with 16 bases in between. The CDR3, as DNA: TGTGCCAGCAGCCTTACTTTCGGAGGAGAAGAGACCCAGTACTTC. It codes for CASSLTFGGEETQYF. Based on the CDR3 plus reference TRBV7-8 and TRBJ2-5, the full variable domain is GAGVSQSPRYKVAKRGQDVALRCDPISGHVSLFWYQQALGQGPEFLTYFQNEAQLDKSGLPSDRFFAERPEGSVSTLKIQRTQQEDSAVYLCASSLTFGGEETQYFGPGTRLLVL.

The gene calls are TRBV6-6 and TRBJ1-5; TRBD1 agrees at 9 bases. The germline V gene encodes CDR1 MNHNY and CDR2 SVGAGI (reference sequence). This CDR3 has 15 residues. V shed 6 bases, J shed 7 bases, and the junction held 10 bases outside the gene matches. CDR3 bases: TGTGCCAGCAGAACCGGGACAGGGTTAGGGCAGCCCCAGCATTTT. It encodes CASRTGTGLGQPQHF.

V usage is TRBV7-2 and J usage is TRBJ1-2; D gene ambiguous. The CDR3 consists of 14 residues. The germline V gene encodes CDR1 SGHTA and CDR2 FQGNSA. V dropped 1 base and J dropped 3 bases, with 9 bases sitting between them. The CDR3 DNA reads TGTGCCAGCAGCTTAGAGGCACGGGACTATGGCTACACCTTC. Its protein product is CASSLEARDYGYTF.